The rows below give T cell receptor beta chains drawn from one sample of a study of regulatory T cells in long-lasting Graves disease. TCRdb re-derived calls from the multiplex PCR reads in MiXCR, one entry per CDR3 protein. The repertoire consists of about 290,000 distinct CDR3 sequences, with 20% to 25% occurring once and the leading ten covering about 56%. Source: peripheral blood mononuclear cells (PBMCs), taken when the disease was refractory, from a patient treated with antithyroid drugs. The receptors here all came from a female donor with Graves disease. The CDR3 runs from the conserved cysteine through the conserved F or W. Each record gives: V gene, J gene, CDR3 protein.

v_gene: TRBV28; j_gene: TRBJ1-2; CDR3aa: CASSPLQAVSDYGYTF
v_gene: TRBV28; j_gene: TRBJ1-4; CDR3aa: CASSLPHSNEKLFF
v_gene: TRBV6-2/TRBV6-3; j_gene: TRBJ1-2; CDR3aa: CASSYWGGNYGYTF
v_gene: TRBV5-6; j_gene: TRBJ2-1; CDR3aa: CASSTGMGRSSYNEQFF
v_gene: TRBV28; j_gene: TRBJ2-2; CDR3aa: CASSLPLQAGELFF
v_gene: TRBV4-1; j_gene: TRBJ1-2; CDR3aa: CASSQDGNTENGYTF
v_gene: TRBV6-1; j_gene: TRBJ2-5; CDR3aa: CATNKDELLQETQYF
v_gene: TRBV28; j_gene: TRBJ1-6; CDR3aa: CASSPVGTGDSPLHF
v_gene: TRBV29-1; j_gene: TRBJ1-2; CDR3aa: CSVNQENYGYTF
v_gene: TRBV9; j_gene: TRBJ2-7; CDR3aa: CASSVDEGYEQYF
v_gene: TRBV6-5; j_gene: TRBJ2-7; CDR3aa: CASSYSISVGAYEQYF
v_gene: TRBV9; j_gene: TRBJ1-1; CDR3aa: CASSSGGAESTEAFF